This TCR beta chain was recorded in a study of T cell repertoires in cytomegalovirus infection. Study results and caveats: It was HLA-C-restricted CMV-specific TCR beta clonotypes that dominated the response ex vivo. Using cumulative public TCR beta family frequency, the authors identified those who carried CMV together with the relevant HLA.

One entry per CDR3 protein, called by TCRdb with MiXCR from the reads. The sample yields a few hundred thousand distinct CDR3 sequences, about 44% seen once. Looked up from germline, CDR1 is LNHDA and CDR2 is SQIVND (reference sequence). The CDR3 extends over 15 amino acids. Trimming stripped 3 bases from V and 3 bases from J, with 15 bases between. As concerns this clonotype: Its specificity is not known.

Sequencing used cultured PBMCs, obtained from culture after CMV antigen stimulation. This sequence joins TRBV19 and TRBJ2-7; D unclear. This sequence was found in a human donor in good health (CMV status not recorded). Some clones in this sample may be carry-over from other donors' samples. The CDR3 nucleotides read TGTGCCAGTAGTATTCAGCACTCACGGATCTACGAGCAGTACTTC. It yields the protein CASSIQHSRIYEQYF. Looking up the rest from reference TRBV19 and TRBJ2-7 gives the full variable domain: DGGITQSPKYLFRKEGQNVTLSCEQNLNHDAMYWYRQDPGQGLRLIYYSQIVNDFQKGDIAEGYSVSREKKESFPLTVTSAQKNPTAFYLCASSIQHSRIYEQYFGPGTRLTVT.